The clone carrying this T cell receptor beta chain showed up just a few times. Germline values: CDR1 LGHDT, CDR2 YNNKEL (reference sequence). The germline V and J ends were trimmed by 4 bases and 3 bases, with 7 bases remaining between them. The CDR3 totals 12 residues. The data were obtained in a study of spatial heterogeneity in lung cancer. TCRdb fed the 5' RACE reads into MiXCR, producing one record per CDR3 protein. The table has roughly 5,300 distinct CDR3 sequences, 20% to 30% seen once; the top ten hold roughly 15%. Described time point: sample taken at primary tumor resection. Tumor, nontumor lung or frozen PBMC supplied whole RNA, sequenced without sorting.

The chain uses TRBV3-1 and TRBJ2-7, with D uncertain. This clonotype was sampled from a male donor with early-stage non-small cell lung cancer. The specimen was PBMCs, collected at surgery. The CDR3 region has the DNA TGTGCCAGCAGCCGAACGTTCTACGAGCAGTACTTC. This encodes CASSRTFYEQYF.